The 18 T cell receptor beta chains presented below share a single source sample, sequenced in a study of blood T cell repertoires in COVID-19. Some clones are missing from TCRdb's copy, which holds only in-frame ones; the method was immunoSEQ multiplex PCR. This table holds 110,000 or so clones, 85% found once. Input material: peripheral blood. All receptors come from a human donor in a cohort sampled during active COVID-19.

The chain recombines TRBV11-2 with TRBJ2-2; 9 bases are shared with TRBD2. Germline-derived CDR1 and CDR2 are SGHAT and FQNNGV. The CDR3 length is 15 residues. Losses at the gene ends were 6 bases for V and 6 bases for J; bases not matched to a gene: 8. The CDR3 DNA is TGTGCCAGCAGACCACCAGAGCGGGGGGCCGGGGAGCTGTTTTTT. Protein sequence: CASRPPERGAGELFF.

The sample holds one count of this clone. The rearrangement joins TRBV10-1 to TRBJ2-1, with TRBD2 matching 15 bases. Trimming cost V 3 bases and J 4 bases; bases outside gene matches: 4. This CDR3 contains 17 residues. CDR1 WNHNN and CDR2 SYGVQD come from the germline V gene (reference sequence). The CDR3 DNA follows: TGCGCCAGCAGTGACTTTGGACTAGCGGGGGGGTACAATGAGCAGTTCTTC. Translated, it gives CASSDFGLAGGYNEQFF.

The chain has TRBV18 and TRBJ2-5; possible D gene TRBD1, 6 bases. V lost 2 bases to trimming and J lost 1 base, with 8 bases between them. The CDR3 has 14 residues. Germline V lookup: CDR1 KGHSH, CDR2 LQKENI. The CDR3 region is CASSPWDIQETQYF. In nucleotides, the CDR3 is TGTGCCAGCTCACCATGGGACATCCAAGAGACCCAGTACTTC.

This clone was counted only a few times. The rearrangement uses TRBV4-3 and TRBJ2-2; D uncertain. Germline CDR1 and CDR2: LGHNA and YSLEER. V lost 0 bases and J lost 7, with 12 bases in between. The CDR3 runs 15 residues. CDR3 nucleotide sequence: TGCGCCAGCAGCCAAGAGATGGCCGTTTTCGGGGAGCTGTTTTTT. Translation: CASSQEMAVFGELFF.

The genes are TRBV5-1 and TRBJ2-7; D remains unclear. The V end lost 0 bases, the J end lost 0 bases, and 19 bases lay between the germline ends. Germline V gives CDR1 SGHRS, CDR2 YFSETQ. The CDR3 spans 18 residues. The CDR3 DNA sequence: TGCGCCAGCAGCTTGGCCCCCGCGAGTCCGTCCTTCTCCTACGAGCAGTACTTC. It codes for CASSLAPASPSFSYEQYF.

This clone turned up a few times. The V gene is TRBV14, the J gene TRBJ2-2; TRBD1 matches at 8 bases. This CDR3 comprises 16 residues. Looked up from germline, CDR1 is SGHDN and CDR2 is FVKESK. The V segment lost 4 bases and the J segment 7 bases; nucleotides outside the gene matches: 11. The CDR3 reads CASSPWTGMMIGELFF. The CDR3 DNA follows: TGTGCCAGCAGCCCGTGGACAGGGATGATGATCGGGGAGCTGTTTTTT.

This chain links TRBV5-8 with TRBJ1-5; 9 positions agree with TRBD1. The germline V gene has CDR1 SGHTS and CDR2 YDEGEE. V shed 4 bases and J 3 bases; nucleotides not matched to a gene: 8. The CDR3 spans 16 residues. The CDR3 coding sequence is TGTGCCAGCAGCGGCCGGGACAGGGCGGTCAATCAGCCCCAGCATTTT. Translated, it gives CASSGRDRAVNQPQHF.

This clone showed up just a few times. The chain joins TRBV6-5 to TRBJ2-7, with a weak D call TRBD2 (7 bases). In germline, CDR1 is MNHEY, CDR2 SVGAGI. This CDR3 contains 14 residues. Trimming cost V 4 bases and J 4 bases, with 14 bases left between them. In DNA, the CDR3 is TGTGCCAGCAGTTCGGGGGGCCAAGGGTACGAGCAGTACTTC. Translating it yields CASSSGGQGYEQYF.

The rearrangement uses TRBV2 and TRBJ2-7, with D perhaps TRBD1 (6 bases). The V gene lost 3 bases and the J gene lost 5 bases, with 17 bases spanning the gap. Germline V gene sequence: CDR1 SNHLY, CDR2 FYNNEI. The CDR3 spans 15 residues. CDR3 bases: TGTGCCAGCAGTGACATGGCAGGGGAGAGCGACGAGCAGTACTTC. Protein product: CASSDMAGESDEQYF.

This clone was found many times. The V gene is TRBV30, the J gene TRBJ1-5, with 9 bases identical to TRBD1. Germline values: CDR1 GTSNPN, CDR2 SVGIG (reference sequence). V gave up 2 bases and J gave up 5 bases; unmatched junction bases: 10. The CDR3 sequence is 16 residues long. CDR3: CAWSSTGTGRDQPQHF. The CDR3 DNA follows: TGTGCCTGGAGTTCTACCGGGACAGGGAGGGATCAGCCCCAGCATTTT.

In DNA, the CDR3 is TGCGCCAGCAGTGAGGGACAGGGTTTTTTCAGCGAGCAGTACTTC. The encoded protein is CASSEGQGFFSEQYF. The J gene is TRBJ2-7, the V gene TRBV10-1, with 8 bases identical to TRBD1. The CDR3 runs to 15 residues. Per germline, CDR1 WNHNN and CDR2 SYGVQD (reference sequence). The ends lost 2 bases at V and 6 bases at J; junction bases unmatched: 9.

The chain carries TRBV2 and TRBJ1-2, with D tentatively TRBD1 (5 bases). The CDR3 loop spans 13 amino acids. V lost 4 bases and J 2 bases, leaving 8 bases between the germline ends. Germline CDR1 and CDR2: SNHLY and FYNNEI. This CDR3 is CASSARQNYGYTF. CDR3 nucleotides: TGTGCCAGCAGTGCGCGACAGAACTATGGCTACACCTTC. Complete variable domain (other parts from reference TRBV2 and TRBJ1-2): EPEVTQTPSHQVTQMGQEVILRCVPISNHLYFYWYRQILGQKVEFLVSFYNNEISEKSEIFDDQFSVERPDGSNFTLKIRSTKLEDSAMYFCASSARQNYGYTFGSGTRLTVV.

The CDR3 coding sequence is TGCGCCAGCAGCCAAGACGGGACAACAAACTATGGCTACACCTTC. It codes for CASSQDGTTNYGYTF. V usage is TRBV4-3 and J usage is TRBJ1-2, with a possible D match to TRBD1 (6 bases). Germline V gene lookup returns CDR1 LGHNA and CDR2 YSLEER. V was trimmed by 0 bases and J by 2 bases, leaving 10 bases between them. This CDR3 region has 15 residues.

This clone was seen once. CDR3 residues: CASSFAFSTDTQYF. DNA of the CDR3: TGCGCCAGCAGCTTCGCGTTTTCCACAGATACGCAGTATTTT. The chain combines TRBV5-1 with TRBJ2-3, with no clear D. CDR3 size: 14 residues. Trimming shortened V by 2 bases and J by 2 bases, and 9 bases separated the two germline ends. Germline CDR1 SGHRS, CDR2 YFSETQ.

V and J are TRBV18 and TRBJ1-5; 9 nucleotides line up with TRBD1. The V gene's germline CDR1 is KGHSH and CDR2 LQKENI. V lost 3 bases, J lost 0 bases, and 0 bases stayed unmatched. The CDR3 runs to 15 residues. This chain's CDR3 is CASSPGQGSNQPQHF. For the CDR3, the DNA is TGTGCCAGCTCACCGGGACAGGGTAGCAATCAGCCCCAGCATTTT.

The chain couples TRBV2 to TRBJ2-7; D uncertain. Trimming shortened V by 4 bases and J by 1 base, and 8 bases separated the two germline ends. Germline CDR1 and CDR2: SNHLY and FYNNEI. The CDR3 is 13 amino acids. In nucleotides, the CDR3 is TGTGCCAGCAGTGTCTACAGATCCTACGAGCAGTACTTC. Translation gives CASSVYRSYEQYF.

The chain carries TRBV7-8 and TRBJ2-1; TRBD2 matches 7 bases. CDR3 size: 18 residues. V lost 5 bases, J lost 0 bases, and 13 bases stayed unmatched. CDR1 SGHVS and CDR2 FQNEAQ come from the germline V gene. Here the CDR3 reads CASSPEQTSWDSYNEQFF. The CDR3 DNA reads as TGTGCCAGCAGCCCAGAGCAGACTAGCTGGGACTCCTACAATGAGCAGTTCTTC.

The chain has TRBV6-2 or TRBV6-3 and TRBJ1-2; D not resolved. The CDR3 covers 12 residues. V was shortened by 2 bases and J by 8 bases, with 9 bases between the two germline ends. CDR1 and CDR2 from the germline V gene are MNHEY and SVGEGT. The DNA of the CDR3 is TGTGCCAGCAGTTACGGTCAGGCGGGCTACACCTTC. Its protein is CASSYGQAGYTF.